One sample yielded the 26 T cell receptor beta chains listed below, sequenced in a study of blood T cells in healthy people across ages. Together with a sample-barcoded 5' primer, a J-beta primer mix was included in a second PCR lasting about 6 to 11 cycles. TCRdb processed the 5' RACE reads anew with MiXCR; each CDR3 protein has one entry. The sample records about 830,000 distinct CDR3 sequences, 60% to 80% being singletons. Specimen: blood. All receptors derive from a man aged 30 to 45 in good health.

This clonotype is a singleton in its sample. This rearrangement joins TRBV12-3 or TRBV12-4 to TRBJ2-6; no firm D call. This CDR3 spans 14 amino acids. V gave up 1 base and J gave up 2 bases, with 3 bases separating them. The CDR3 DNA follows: TGTGCCAGCAGTTTAGTTACTGGGGCCAACGTCCTGACTTTC. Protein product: CASSLVTGANVLTF.

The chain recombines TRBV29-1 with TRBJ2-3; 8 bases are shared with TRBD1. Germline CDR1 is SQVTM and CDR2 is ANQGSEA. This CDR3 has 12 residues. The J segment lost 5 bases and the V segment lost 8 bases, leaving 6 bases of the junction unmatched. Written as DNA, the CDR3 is TGCAGCTTCGGACAGGGTGGAGATACGCAGTATTTT. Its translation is CSFGQGGDTQYF.

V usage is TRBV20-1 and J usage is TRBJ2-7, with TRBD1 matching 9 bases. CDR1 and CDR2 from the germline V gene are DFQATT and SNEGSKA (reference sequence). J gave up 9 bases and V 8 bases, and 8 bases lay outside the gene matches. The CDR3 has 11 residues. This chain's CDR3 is CSSGQGSWQYF. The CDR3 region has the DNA TGCAGTTCGGGACAGGGAAGTTGGCAGTACTTC.

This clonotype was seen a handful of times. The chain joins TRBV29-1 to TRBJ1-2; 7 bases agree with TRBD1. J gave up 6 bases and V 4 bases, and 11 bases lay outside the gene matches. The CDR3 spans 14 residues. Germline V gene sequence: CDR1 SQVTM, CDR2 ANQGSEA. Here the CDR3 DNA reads TGCAGCGTTGGGGGGGGACAGTACGAAGATGGCTACACCTTC. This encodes CSVGGGQYEDGYTF. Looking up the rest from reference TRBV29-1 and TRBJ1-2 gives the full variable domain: SAVISQKPSRDICQRGTSLTIQCQVDSQVTMMFWYRQQPGQSLTLIATANQGSEATYESGFVIDKFPISRPNLTFSTLTVSNMSPEDSSIYLCSVGGGQYEDGYTFGSGTRLTVV.

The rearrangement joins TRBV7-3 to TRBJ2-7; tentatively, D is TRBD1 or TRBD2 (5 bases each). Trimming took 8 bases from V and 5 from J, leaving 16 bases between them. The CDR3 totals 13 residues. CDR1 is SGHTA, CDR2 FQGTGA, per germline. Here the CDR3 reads CASGEGMSHEQYF. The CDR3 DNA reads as TGTGCCAGCGGCGAGGGGATGAGCCACGAGCAGTACTTC. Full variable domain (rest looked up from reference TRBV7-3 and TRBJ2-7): GAGVSQTPSNKVTEKGKYVELRCDPISGHTALYWYRQSLGQGPEFLIYFQGTGAADDSGLPNDRFFAVRPEGSVSTLKIQRTERGDSAVYLCASGEGMSHEQYFGPGTRLTVT.

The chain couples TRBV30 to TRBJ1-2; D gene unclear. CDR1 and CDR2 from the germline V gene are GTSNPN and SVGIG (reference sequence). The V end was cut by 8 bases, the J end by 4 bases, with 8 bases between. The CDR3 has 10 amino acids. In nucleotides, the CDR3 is TGTGCCAACATCGGCTATGGCTACACCTTC. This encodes CANIGYGYTF.

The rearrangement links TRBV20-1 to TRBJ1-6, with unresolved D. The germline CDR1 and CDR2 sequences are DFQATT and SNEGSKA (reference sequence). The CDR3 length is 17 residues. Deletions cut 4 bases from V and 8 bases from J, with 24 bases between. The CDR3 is CSANHNSGVLGYSPLHF. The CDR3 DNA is TGCAGTGCTAATCATAATTCCGGGGTATTGGGGTATTCACCCCTCCACTTT.

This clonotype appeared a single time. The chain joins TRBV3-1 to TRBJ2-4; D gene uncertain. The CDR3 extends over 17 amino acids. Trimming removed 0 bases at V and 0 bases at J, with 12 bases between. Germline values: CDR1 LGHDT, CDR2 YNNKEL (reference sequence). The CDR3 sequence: CASSQDEAPLAKNIQYF. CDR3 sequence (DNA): TGTGCCAGCAGCCAAGACGAGGCTCCCCTAGCCAAAAACATTCAGTACTTC.

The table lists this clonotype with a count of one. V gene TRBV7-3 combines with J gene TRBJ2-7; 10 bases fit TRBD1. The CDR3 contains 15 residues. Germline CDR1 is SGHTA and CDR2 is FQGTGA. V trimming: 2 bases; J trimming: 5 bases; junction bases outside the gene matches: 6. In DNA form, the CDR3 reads TGTGCCAGCAGCTTAGGTGGGGGACAGGGGAACGAGCAGTACTTC. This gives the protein CASSLGGGQGNEQYF.

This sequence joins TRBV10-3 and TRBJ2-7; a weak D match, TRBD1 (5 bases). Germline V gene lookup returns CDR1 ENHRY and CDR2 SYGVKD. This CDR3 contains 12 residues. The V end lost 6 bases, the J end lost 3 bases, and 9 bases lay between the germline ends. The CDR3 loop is CAIRGADYEQYF. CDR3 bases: TGTGCCATCAGAGGGGCAGACTACGAGCAGTACTTC.

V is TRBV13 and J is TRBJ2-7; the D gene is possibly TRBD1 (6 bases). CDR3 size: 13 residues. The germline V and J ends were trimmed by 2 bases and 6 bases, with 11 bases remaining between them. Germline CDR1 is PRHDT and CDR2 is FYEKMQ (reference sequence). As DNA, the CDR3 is TGTGCCAGCAGCTTAAGGATGGGGGCCGAGCAGTACTTC. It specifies CASSLRMGAEQYF. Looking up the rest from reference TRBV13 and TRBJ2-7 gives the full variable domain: AAGVIQSPRHLIKEKRETATLKCYPIPRHDTVYWYQQGPGQDPQFLISFYEKMQSDKGSIPDRFSAQQFSDYHSELNMSSLELGDSALYFCASSLRMGAEQYFGPGTRLTVT.

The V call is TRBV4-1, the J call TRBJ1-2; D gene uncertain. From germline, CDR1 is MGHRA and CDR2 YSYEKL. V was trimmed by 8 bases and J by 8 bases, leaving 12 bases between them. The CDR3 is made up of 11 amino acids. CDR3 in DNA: TGCGCCAGCGGCGCTCCGGGGGGCTACACCTTC. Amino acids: CASGAPGGYTF.

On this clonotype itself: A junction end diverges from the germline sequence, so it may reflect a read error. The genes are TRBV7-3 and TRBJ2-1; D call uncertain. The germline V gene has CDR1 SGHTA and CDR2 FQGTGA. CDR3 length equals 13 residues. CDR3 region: CASRLDASHEQFF. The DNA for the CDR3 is TGCGCCAGCAGATTGGACGCCAGCCATGAGCAGTTCTTC.

Here the CDR3 reads CASSQVELLASPLHF. The DNA for the CDR3 is TGCGCCAGCAGCCAAGTAGAGCTATTGGCTTCACCCCTCCACTTT. This chain uses TRBV4-3 with TRBJ1-6; D is uncertain. Germline V gives CDR1 LGHNA, CDR2 YSLEER. Trimming cost V 1 base and J 9 bases, with 13 bases left between them. The CDR3 is 15 amino acids.

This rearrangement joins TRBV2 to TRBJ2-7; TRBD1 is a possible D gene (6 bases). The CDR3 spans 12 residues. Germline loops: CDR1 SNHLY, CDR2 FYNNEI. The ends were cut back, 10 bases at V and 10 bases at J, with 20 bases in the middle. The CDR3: CAITGQKEAQYF. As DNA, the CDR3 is TGTGCCATCACGGGACAAAAAGAGGCCCAGTACTTC.

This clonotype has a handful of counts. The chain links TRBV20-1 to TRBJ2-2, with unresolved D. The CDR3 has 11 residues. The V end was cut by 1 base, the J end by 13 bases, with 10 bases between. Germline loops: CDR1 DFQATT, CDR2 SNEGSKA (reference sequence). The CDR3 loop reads CSARGPKGLFF. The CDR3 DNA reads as TGCAGTGCTAGAGGGCCAAAGGGGCTGTTTTTT.

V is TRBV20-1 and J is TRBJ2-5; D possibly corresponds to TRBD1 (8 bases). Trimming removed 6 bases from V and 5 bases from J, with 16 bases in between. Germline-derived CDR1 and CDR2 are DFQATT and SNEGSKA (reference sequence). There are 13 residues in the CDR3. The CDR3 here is CSATGGVRETQYF. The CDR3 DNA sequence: TGCAGTGCCACAGGGGGGGTCCGGGAGACCCAGTACTTC.

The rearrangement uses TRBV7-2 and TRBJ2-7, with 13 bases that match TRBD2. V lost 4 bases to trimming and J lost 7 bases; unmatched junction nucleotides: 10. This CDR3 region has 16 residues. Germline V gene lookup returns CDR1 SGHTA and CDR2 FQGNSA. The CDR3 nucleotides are TGTGCCAGCAGCTACGGACTAGCGGGGGACCTCTATGAGCAGTACTTC. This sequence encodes CASSYGLAGDLYEQYF.

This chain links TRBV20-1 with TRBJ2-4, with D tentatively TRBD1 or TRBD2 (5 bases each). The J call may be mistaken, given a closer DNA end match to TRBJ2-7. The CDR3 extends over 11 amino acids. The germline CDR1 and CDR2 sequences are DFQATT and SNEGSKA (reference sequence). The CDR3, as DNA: TGCAGTGCTCCCTGGGGGTCCGAGCAGTACTTC. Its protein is CSAPWGSEQYF.

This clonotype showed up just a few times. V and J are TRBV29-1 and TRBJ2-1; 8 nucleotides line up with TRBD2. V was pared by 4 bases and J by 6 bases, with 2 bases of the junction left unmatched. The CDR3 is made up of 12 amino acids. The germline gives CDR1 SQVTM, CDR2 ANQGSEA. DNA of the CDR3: TGCAGCGTTGCCGGGGGGGGCAATGAGCAGTTCTTC. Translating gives CSVAGGGNEQFF.

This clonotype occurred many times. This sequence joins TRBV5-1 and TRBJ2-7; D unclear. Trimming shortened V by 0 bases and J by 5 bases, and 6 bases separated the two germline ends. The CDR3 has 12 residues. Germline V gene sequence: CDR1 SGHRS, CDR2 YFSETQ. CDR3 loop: CASSLGGHEQYF. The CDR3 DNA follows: TGCGCCAGCAGCTTGGGAGGCCACGAGCAGTACTTC.

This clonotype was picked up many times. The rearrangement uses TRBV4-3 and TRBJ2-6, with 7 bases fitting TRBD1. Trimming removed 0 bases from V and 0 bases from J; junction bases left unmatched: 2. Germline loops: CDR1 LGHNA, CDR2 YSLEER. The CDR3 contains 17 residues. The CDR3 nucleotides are TGCGCCAGCAGCCAAGAGGGGGACAGCTCTGGGGCCAACGTCCTGACTTTC. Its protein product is CASSQEGDSSGANVLTF.

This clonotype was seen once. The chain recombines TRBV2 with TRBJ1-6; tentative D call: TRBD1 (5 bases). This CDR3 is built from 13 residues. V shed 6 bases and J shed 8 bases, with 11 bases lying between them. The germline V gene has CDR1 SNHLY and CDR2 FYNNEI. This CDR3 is CASRALTDSPLHF. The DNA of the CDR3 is TGTGCCAGCAGGGCCCTGACAGATTCACCCCTCCACTTT.

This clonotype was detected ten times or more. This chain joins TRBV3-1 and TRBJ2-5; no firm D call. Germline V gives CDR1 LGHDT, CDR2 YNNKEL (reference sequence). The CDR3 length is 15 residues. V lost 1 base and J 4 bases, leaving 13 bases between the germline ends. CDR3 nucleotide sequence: TGTGCCAGCAGCCAAGGGCCAAGCCCGGGAGAGACCCAGTACTTC. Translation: CASSQGPSPGETQYF.

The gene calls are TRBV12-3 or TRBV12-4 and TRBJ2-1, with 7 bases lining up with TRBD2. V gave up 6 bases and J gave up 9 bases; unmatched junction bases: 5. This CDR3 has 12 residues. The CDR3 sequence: CASRPSSGEQFF. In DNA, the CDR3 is TGTGCCAGCAGACCATCTAGCGGTGAGCAGTTCTTC.

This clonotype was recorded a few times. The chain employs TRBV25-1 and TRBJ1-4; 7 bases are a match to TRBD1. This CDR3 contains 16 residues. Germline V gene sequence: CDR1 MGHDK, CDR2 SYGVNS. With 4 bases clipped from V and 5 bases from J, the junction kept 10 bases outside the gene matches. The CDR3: CASSARGQGGNEKLFF. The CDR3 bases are TGTGCCAGCAGTGCCAGAGGCCAGGGGGGAAATGAAAAACTGTTTTTT.